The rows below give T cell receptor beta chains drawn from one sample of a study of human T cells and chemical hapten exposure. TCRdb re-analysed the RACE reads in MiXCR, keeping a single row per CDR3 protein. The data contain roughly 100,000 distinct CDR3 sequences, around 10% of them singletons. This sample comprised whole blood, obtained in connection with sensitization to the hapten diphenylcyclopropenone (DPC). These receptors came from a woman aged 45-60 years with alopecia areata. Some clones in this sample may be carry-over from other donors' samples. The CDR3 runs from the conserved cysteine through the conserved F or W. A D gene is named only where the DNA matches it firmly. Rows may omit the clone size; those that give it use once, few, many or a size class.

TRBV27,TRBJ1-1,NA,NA,TGTGCCAGCCGGTTCCTCGGCATAATGAACACTGAAGCTTTCTTT,CASRFLGIMNTEAFF
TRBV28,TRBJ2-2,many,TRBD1,TGTGCCAGCAGCCTGGGGACAGTCGGGGAGCTGTTTTTT,CASSLGTVGELFF
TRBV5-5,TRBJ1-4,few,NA,TGTGCCAGCAGCTTGGGCCAGATCTCTTGGGAGAGGCTGTTTTTT,CASSLGQISWERLFF
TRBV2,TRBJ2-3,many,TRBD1,TGTGCCAGCCGCCAGACAGGGGGCGCCGATACGCAGTATTTT,CASRQTGGADTQYF
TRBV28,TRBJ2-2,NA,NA,TGTGCCACCCTGGGAGGGGAGCTGTTTTTT,CATLGGELFF
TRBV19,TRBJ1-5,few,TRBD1,TGTGCCAGTAGTATATCCCGACAGGGAGTGAGCAATCAGCCCCAGCATTTT,CASSISRQGVSNQPQHF
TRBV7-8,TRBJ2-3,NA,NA,TGTGCCAGTCCGCCCCGTTTAACAGGGAAAAGTACGGCAGATACGCAGTATTTT,CASPPRLTGKSTADTQYF
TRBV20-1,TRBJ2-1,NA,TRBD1,TGCAGTGCCTCTGGACAGGGAAGTGTCTACAATGAGCAGTTCTTC,CSASGQGSVYNEQFF
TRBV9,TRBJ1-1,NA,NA,TGTGCCAGCAGCGTAGTGAACACTGAAGCTTTCTTT,CASSVVNTEAFF
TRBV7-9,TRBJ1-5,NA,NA,TGTGCCAGCAGCCACGGACTGACTAGCAATCAGCCCCAGCATTTT,CASSHGLTSNQPQHF
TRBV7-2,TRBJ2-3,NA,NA,TGTGCCAGCAGCTTACAAACGGGAGATACGCAGTATTTT,CASSLQTGDTQYF
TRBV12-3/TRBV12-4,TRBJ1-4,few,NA,TGTGCCAGCAGCCAAGGAGGGGCGGATGAAAAACTGTTTTTT,CASSQGGADEKLFF
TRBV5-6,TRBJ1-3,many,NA,TGTGCCAGCAGCTTGCGGGGAGCTGGAAACACCATATATTTT,CASSLRGAGNTIYF
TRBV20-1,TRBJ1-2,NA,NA,TGCAGTGCGGACGATGGGCGCTATGGCTACACCTTC,CSADDGRYGYTF
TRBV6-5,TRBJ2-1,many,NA,TGTGCCAGCAGCTACCGGTCTGGGGTAAGCAATGAGCAGTTCTTC,CASSYRSGVSNEQFF
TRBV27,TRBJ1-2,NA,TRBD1,TGTGCCAGCATGGGACAGGGAGACTATGGCTACACCTTC,CASMGQGDYGYTF
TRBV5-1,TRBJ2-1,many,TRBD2,TGCGCCAGCAGCTTGCGCGGGGGGACTAGCGGGAGTATGGAGCAGTTCTTC,CASSLRGGTSGSMEQFF